This T cell receptor (beta chain) was observed in a study of cytomegalovirus exposure and HLA in healthy donors. Whole-study results and caveats: Within an earlier analysis, most TCR beta V segments proved productive either about 90% or about 30% of the time. The study flagged around 150 TCR beta chains as cytomegalovirus-associated. A later analysis found that most CMV-associated TCR beta chains appeared HLA-restricted.

PCR primers comprised 60 Vbeta and 13 Jbeta primers. Sequencing was performed with immunoSEQ multiplex PCR; in TCRdb, only in-frame clones are kept and a portion is missing. The sample holds approximately 100,000 clones, 71% seen once. The donors, nominally healthy at sampling, likely had unrecorded immune exposures. Germline V gives CDR1 SQVTM, CDR2 ANQGSEA. The CDR3 has 14 amino acids. The germline V and J ends were trimmed by 7 bases and 2 bases, with 16 bases remaining between them. Points on this clone: Antigen unknown.

The sequenced sample consisted of PBMCs. The TCR originated in a female donor in good health and CMV-seronegative. The chain combines TRBV29-1 with TRBJ2-3; TRBD1 might be the D (7 bases). DNA of the CDR3: TGCAGCGCCATGACAGGGACTTACACAGATACGCAGTATTTT. This sequence encodes CSAMTGTYTDTQYF.